The T cell receptor beta chain described here comes from a study of blood T cell repertoires in COVID-19. For the study at large: The study drew acute and convalescent COVID-19 samples from the United States, Italy and Spain.

Germline loops: CDR1 MGHRA, CDR2 YSYEKL. Trimming took off 4 bases at V and 9 bases at J, with 23 bases between the two ends. This CDR3 has 16 residues. Per the original methods: It was from reference gene primer amplification that nucleated cell counts were estimated. Sequenced by immunoSEQ multiplex PCR; TCRdb stores in-frame clones only, minus some. V, J and clone size are taken as reported in that table, and D and trimming were inferred from the DNA itself. The sample consists of approximately 53,000 clones, about 89% of them appearing once. The J gene is TRBJ2-3, the V gene TRBV4-1; D may be TRBD2 (7 bases). The TCR comes from a human donor in a cohort sampled during active COVID-19. The source material was peripheral blood. DNA for the CDR3: TGCGCCAGCAGCCGGCCGTCGGGGGGCCCCTATAAAACGCAGTATTTT. Translating gives CASSRPSGGPYKTQYF.